One sample yielded the 12 T cell receptor beta chains listed below, sequenced in a study of memory CD4+ T cells and cytomegalovirus serostatus (dated by TCRdb to 2018 to 2020). Library preparation employed the immunoSEQ multiplex PCR assay. The source is immuneACCESS, and TCRdb retained only in-frame sequences with V and J called. Part of the clones is not carried over; for the studies checked, unresolved V genes explain less than half of this, and the remainder is unexplained. The sample yields approximately 60,000 clones; around 79% were counted once. The top ten constitute around 2.7% of the sample. Single viable CD3+CD4+CD8-CD45RO+ cells were sorted as memory CD4+ T cells on a FACSAria II. Sequenced: memory CD4+ T cells from blood. The receptors shown here come from an adult in good health and CMV-seropositive.

A few counts support this clone. The chain carries TRBV6-5 and TRBJ2-3; D is perhaps TRBD1 (6 bases). V was clipped by 9 bases and J by 4 bases, with 11 bases between them. From germline, CDR1 is MNHEY and CDR2 SVGAGI. The CDR3 sequence is 12 residues long. CDR3 DNA: TGTGCCAGTACAGGGTACGCAGATACGCAGTATTTT. It specifies CASTGYADTQYF.

The V call is TRBV9, the J call TRBJ2-7; TRBD1 might be the D (5 bases). Trimming removed 0 bases from V and 0 bases from J, with 7 bases in between. Germline V gene data show CDR1 as SGDLS and CDR2 as YYNGEE. The CDR3 sequence is 14 residues long. CDR3 bases: TGTGCCAGCAGCGTAGAGGGGATCTCCTACGAGCAGTACTTC. It codes for CASSVEGISYEQYF.

In this sample, this clone turned up once. The CDR3 nucleotides read TGTGCCAGCAAAACCCCAGGGATCTGGGAGACCCAGTACTTC. It codes for CASKTPGIWETQYF. The chain recombines TRBV6-1 with TRBJ2-5; tentatively, D is TRBD1 (5 bases). The germline V and J ends were trimmed by 7 bases and 5 bases, with 17 bases remaining between them. The CDR3 spans 14 residues. CDR1 and CDR2 (germline): MNHNS, SASEGT.

This clone has just one count. The rearrangement joins TRBV18 to TRBJ2-1; 8 bases are a match to TRBD2. Germline values: CDR1 KGHSH, CDR2 LQKENI. The CDR3 extends over 13 amino acids. The junction had 7 bases not matched to a gene; V was cut back by 6 bases and J by 9 bases. The CDR3 DNA sequence: TGTGCCAGCTCGCCAGCGGGAGAGGGTGAGCAGTTCTTC. Translation gives CASSPAGEGEQFF. Combining the CDR3 with reference TRBV18 and TRBJ2-1 gives the whole variable domain NAGVMQNPRHLVRRRGQEARLRCSPMKGHSHVYWYRQLPEEGLKFMVYLQKENIIDESGMPKERFSAEFPKEGPSILRIQQVVRGDSAAYFCASSPAGEGEQFFGPGTRLTVL.

The chain has TRBV10-3 and TRBJ2-5, with D perhaps TRBD2 (6 bases). V lost 8 bases and J lost 3, with 10 bases in between. The CDR3 spans 12 residues. Germline CDR1 reads ENHRY; CDR2 reads SYGVKD. The CDR3 DNA reads as TGTGCCATCGGGACTGCAGAAGAGACCCAGTACTTC. This sequence encodes CAIGTAEETQYF.

The chain is built from TRBV28 and TRBJ2-5; a possible D gene is TRBD1 (6 bases). The CDR3 contains 16 residues. Deletions cut 7 bases from V and 5 bases from J, with 23 bases between. Germline-derived CDR1 and CDR2 are MDHEN and SYDVKM. CDR3 sequence: CASTPGVGSAKETQYF. Written as DNA, the CDR3 is TGTGCCAGCACCCCAGGGGTAGGGAGCGCCAAGGAGACCCAGTACTTC.

The rearrangement links TRBV11-3 to TRBJ1-2, with D possibly being TRBD1 (6 bases). From germline, CDR1 is SGHNT and CDR2 YENEEA. The CDR3 is 16 residues long. The V gene lost 5 bases and the J gene lost 7 bases, with 23 bases spanning the gap. Here the CDR3 DNA reads TGTGCCAGCAGCCTGGGCCGGGGAGGAACGGGGGCTGGCTACACCTTC. It translates to CASSLGRGGTGAGYTF.

The CDR3 region is CASSVAWSNQPQHF. The CDR3 DNA follows: TGTGCCAGCAGTGTAGCTTGGAGCAATCAGCCCCAGCATTTT. This rearrangement joins TRBV2 to TRBJ1-5; D remains unclear. CDR1 is SNHLY and CDR2 is FYNNEI in the germline V gene. This CDR3 comprises 14 residues. The ends were cut back, 4 bases at V and 1 base at J, with 8 bases in the middle.

The gene calls are TRBV11-3 and TRBJ2-3, with unresolved D. The CDR3 is made up of 17 amino acids. Germline loops: CDR1 SGHNT, CDR2 YENEEA. The ends were cut back, 1 base at V and 0 bases at J, with 14 bases in the middle. CDR3 sequence reads: CASSLGFSRTSTDTQYF. The CDR3 region has the DNA TGTGCCAGCAGCTTAGGGTTCTCCCGAACTAGCACAGATACGCAGTATTTT.

The chain recombines TRBV4-3 with TRBJ2-1; D unclear. The germline V gene has CDR1 LGHNA and CDR2 YSLEER. V was pared by 5 bases and J by 7 bases, with 18 bases between. There are 15 residues in the CDR3. The CDR3 is CASSGQLSSWNEQFF. The CDR3 region has the DNA TGCGCCAGCAGCGGGCAGCTCTCGTCTTGGAATGAGCAGTTCTTC.

The chain links TRBV5-1 to TRBJ1-5, with D uncertain. Germline loops: CDR1 SGHRS, CDR2 YFSETQ. The V and J ends lost 4 bases and 0 bases respectively, with 11 bases between them. The CDR3 loop spans 15 amino acids. CDR3 bases: TGCGCCAGCAGCCCGACGGGGATTAGCAATCAGCCCCAGCATTTT. Its translation is CASSPTGISNQPQHF.

The CDR3 spells CAWNFGVNYGYTF. CDR3 DNA: TGTGCCTGGAACTTTGGAGTTAACTATGGCTACACCTTC. V and J are TRBV30 and TRBJ1-2; D is undetermined. V was cut by 4 bases and J by 1 base, with 10 bases left in between. CDR1 and CDR2 (germline): GTSNPN, SVGIG (reference sequence). The CDR3 extends over 13 amino acids.